This TCR beta chain came from a study of blood T cell repertoires in COVID-19. The table came from immunoSEQ multiplex PCR; TCRdb's copy has only in-frame clones and leaves some out. The sample consists of a few hundred thousand clones, roughly 84% of them appearing once. Sequencing was performed on PBMCs or T cells enriched from blood (not recorded which). The TCR sequence derives from a man under 40 in a cohort exposed to, infected with or recovered from COVID-19 (not recorded which).

CDR3 sequence reads: CASSLRTSGNWNTGELFF. In DNA form, the CDR3 reads TGCGCCAGCAGCTTAAGGACTAGCGGGAATTGGAACACCGGGGAGCTGTTTTTT. The V and J genes are TRBV5-1 and TRBJ2-2; 12 bases map to TRBD2. Trimming took 2 bases from V and 1 from J; bases not matched to a gene: 6. The CDR3 spans 18 residues. Germline V gene sequence: CDR1 SGHRS, CDR2 YFSETQ.